One sample yielded the 18 T cell receptor beta chains listed below, sequenced in a study of T cells in Graves' hyperthyroidism and ophthalmopathy. Authors of the study amplified TCR beta CDR3 regions from RNA transcripts. First-round RT-PCR targeting the TCR CDR3 was performed with the HTBI primer set. TCRdb itself ran the multiplex PCR reads through MiXCR, one entry per CDR3 protein. In the table there are 500,000 to 650,000 distinct CDR3 sequences, roughly 18% of which are singletons. Sequencing was performed on blood. These receptors all stem from a woman aged 18-29 years with Graves' ophthalmopathy.

This clonotype was recorded many times. The chain has TRBV28 and TRBJ2-7, with D unclear. This CDR3 is built from 13 residues. Germline V lookup: CDR1 MDHEN, CDR2 SYDVKM. V lost 5 bases, J lost 2 bases, and 10 bases lay in between. The CDR3 coding sequence is TGTGCCAGCAGTAGGGTCTTTCCCTACGAGCAGTACTTC. It yields the protein CASSRVFPYEQYF.

This clonotype occurred many times. DNA for the CDR3: TGTGCCAGCTCACGAACTAGAGGGAGCACTGAAGCTTTCTTT. Protein sequence: CASSRTRGSTEAFF. This chain links TRBV18 with TRBJ1-1, with no clear D. The V end lost 4 bases, the J end lost 4 bases, and 13 bases lay between the germline ends. The CDR3 is 14 residues long. CDR1 KGHSH and CDR2 LQKENI come from the germline V gene.

This clonotype was counted at least ten times. The V and J genes are TRBV19 and TRBJ2-1; 11 nucleotides match TRBD2. Germline CDR1 is LNHDA and CDR2 is SQIVND (reference sequence). The CDR3 has 16 amino acids. Trimming removed 3 bases from V and 4 bases from J; junction bases left unmatched: 5. The CDR3 reads CASSIPGTSGYNEQFF. The CDR3 bases are TGTGCCAGTAGTATTCCCGGGACTAGCGGTTACAATGAGCAGTTCTTC.

This clonotype was counted many times. The genes are TRBV11-2 and TRBJ1-2, with D possibly being TRBD1 (5 bases). Per germline, CDR1 SGHAT and CDR2 FQNNGV. V was trimmed by 0 bases and J by 6 bases, leaving 11 bases between them. This CDR3 is built from 14 residues. This CDR3 is CASSLEGVEHGYTF. CDR3 nucleotides: TGTGCCAGCAGCTTAGAGGGGGTCGAGCATGGCTACACCTTC.

This clonotype was observed at least ten times. This chain joins TRBV7-9 and TRBJ2-5; 9 positions agree with TRBD2. CDR3 length equals 17 residues. V lost 8 bases, J lost 2 bases, and 15 bases stayed unmatched. The germline V gene has CDR1 SEHNR and CDR2 FQNEAQ (reference sequence). The chain's CDR3 is CASGRVSSTSGQETQYF. The CDR3 bases are TGTGCCAGCGGGAGGGTTTCCTCGACTAGCGGACAAGAGACCCAGTACTTC.

This clonotype has ten or more counts. The chain combines TRBV7-8 with TRBJ2-1, with D perhaps being TRBD1 or TRBD2 (5 bases each). The CDR3 consists of 15 residues. Per the germline V gene, CDR1 is SGHVS and CDR2 is FQNEAQ. V dropped 5 bases and J dropped 7 bases, with 18 bases sitting between them. CDR3 coding DNA: TGTGCCAGCAGCCCTACTGGGCAGGGACCAAATGAGCAGTTCTTC. Protein product: CASSPTGQGPNEQFF. The variable domain in full, with the rest retrieved from reference TRBV7-8 and TRBJ2-1, is GAGVSQSPRYKVAKRGQDVALRCDPISGHVSLFWYQQALGQGPEFLTYFQNEAQLDKSGLPSDRFFAERPEGSVSTLKIQRTQQEDSAVYLCASSPTGQGPNEQFFGPGTRLTVL.

The chain is built from TRBV7-2 and TRBJ2-7; 7 nucleotides agree with TRBD1. This CDR3 comprises 15 residues. Losses at the gene ends were 4 bases for V and 1 base for J; bases not matched to a gene: 7. In germline, CDR1 is SGHTA, CDR2 FQGNSA. CDR3: CASSSKGDRSYEQYF. In DNA, the CDR3 is TGTGCCAGCAGCTCTAAGGGGGACAGATCCTACGAGCAGTACTTC.

The CDR3 loop reads CASSVGGRDPYNEQFF. In nucleotides, the CDR3 is TGTGCCAGCAGCGTAGGTGGCAGGGACCCCTACAATGAGCAGTTCTTC. This chain connects TRBV9 to TRBJ2-1; D possibly matches TRBD1 or TRBD2 (5 bases each). The V gene's germline CDR1 is SGDLS and CDR2 YYNGEE. The CDR3 is 16 amino acids. The V gene lost 0 bases and the J gene lost 2 bases, with 12 bases spanning the gap.

The sample holds a few counts of this clonotype. The J gene is TRBJ1-5, the V gene TRBV6-1; 7 bases line up with TRBD1. The length of the CDR3 is 15 residues. Germline trimming cut 4 bases from V and 4 bases from J; bases unmatched to any gene: 7. In germline, CDR1 is MNHNS, CDR2 SASEGT. As DNA, the CDR3 is TGTGCCAGCAGTGTTGAGACAGGGAATAATCAGCCCCAGCATTTT. Translating gives CASSVETGNNQPQHF.

This clonotype has a handful of counts. V is TRBV27 and J is TRBJ2-1; D uncertain. The CDR3 is made up of 15 amino acids. Trimming cost V 0 bases and J 3 bases, with 9 bases left between them. The germline V gene encodes CDR1 MNHEY and CDR2 SMNVEV (reference sequence). CDR3: CASSLSSPNYNEQFF. The CDR3 bases are TGTGCCAGCAGTTTATCTAGCCCTAACTACAATGAGCAGTTCTTC.

The rearrangement links TRBV6-1 to TRBJ1-1, with D uncertain. V lost 1 base, J lost 5 bases, and 20 bases lay in between. The CDR3 has 17 residues. Germline assignment: CDR1 MNHNS and CDR2 SASEGT. The CDR3 spells CASSEGGSSFKRTEAFF. The CDR3 DNA follows: TGTGCCAGCAGTGAAGGTGGCAGCTCCTTTAAGAGGACTGAAGCTTTCTTT.

Comment on this clonotype: The CDR3 carries no conserved terminal phenylalanine or tryptophan, so it likely arises from a read error. The rearrangement uses TRBV6-5 and TRBJ2-5; D gene ambiguous. The CDR3 runs 12 residues. In germline, CDR1 is MNHEY, CDR2 SVGAGI. With 4 bases removed from V and 5 bases from J, the gap between germline ends came to 8 bases. CDR3 protein: CASSSDGETQYL. The CDR3 DNA is TGTGCCAGCAGTTCCGACGGGGAGACCCAGTACCTC.

Notes on this clonotype: Germline is not matched at one junction end, which may reflect a read error. The chain employs TRBV5-1 and TRBJ2-1; 13 bases map to TRBD2. CDR1 and CDR2 (germline): SGHRS, YFSETQ. The CDR3 sequence is 15 residues long. In DNA, the CDR3 is TGTGCCAGCAGCACGGGGACTAGCGGGACGGGTGAGCAGTTCTTC. Translated: CASSTGTSGTGEQFF.

The chain employs TRBV30 and TRBJ2-3; D uncertain. The CDR3 loop spans 13 amino acids. Germline CDR1 GTSNPN, CDR2 SVGIG (reference sequence). V lost 5 bases to trimming and J lost 2 bases, with 11 bases between them. CDR3 DNA sequence: TGTGCCTGGGCCGTGGGGATCACAGATACGCAGTATTTT. Encoded protein: CAWAVGITDTQYF.

This clonotype was picked up a small number of times. V usage is TRBV10-3 and J usage is TRBJ1-3, with 10 nucleotides matching TRBD1. CDR3 size: 16 residues. Trimming at V came to 2 bases and at J to 9 bases, leaving 10 bases not matched to a gene. Germline CDR1 reads ENHRY; CDR2 reads SYGVKD. CDR3 sequence reads: CAISEGRGTGDITIYF. In nucleotides, the CDR3 is TGTGCCATCAGTGAGGGTCGCGGGACAGGGGACATCACCATATATTTT.

This clonotype has at least ten counts. The chain recombines TRBV6-1 with TRBJ1-1; D might be TRBD1 (6 bases). CDR3 length: 15 amino acids. The V gene's germline CDR1 is MNHNS and CDR2 SASEGT. V was pared by 6 bases and J by 4 bases, with 18 bases between. This chain's CDR3 is CASRLLTGKPTEAFF. CDR3 sequence (DNA): TGTGCCAGCAGGCTCCTTACAGGGAAACCCACTGAAGCTTTCTTT.

This clonotype was seen many times. The gene calls are TRBV11-3 and TRBJ2-1; TRBD2 matches 11 bases. With 4 bases clipped from V and 7 bases from J, the junction kept 9 bases outside the gene matches. This CDR3 is built from 16 residues. CDR1 and CDR2 (germline): SGHNT, YENEEA. CDR3 coding DNA: TGTGCCAGCAGCTCGTATAGCGGGGGGGCCATAAATGAGCAGTTCTTC. Translated, it gives CASSSYSGGAINEQFF.

The table lists this clonotype with many counts. The chain couples TRBV27 to TRBJ1-1; the match to TRBD1 covers 7 bases. The CDR3 totals 14 residues. V trimming: 2 bases; J trimming: 7 bases; junction bases outside the gene matches: 7. Germline V gene sequence: CDR1 MNHEY, CDR2 SMNVEV (reference sequence). The CDR3 protein is CASSLGRGSIEAFF. Here the CDR3 DNA reads TGTGCCAGCAGTTTAGGCAGGGGGTCGATTGAAGCTTTCTTT.